One sample yielded the 24 T cell receptor beta chains listed below, sequenced in a study of blood T cell repertoires in COVID-19. TCRdb's copy holds only in-frame clones and misses some; the assay was immunoSEQ multiplex PCR. The sample has about 260,000 clones, over 80% seen once. Sample: PBMCs or T cells enriched from blood (not recorded which). The source of these receptors is a woman in her twenties or thirties with acute COVID-19.

CDR3 sequence reads: CSVTTGEGANEQFF. The CDR3 DNA sequence: TGCAGCGTCACTACGGGAGAAGGGGCCAATGAGCAGTTCTTC. V and J are TRBV29-1 and TRBJ2-1, with D perhaps TRBD2 (6 bases). The V gene lost 6 bases and the J gene lost 6 bases, with 18 bases spanning the gap. There are 14 residues in the CDR3. From germline, CDR1 is SQVTM and CDR2 ANQGSEA.

The chain uses TRBV18 and TRBJ1-4, with 12 nucleotides matching TRBD1. The V segment lost 4 bases and the J segment 8 bases; nucleotides outside the gene matches: 2. The CDR3 loop spans 14 amino acids. Germline V CDR1 and CDR2: KGHSH, LQKENI. CDR3 bases: TGTGCCAGCTCACTGGGACAGGGGGCGGAAAAACTGTTTTTT. This sequence encodes CASSLGQGAEKLFF.

The chain has TRBV12-5 and TRBJ2-1; a weak D match, TRBD1 (5 bases). The CDR3 extends over 15 amino acids. The germline CDR1 and CDR2 sequences are LGHNT and FRNRAP. V gave up 5 bases and J gave up 4 bases, with 15 bases separating them. CDR3 region: CASGPGRVGYNEQFF. The CDR3 DNA follows: TGTGCTAGTGGTCCCGGCAGGGTGGGGTACAATGAGCAGTTCTTC.

The chain is built from TRBV15 and TRBJ2-7, with D perhaps matching TRBD1 (6 bases). This CDR3 spans 16 amino acids. Trimming cost V 5 bases and J 3 bases, with 20 bases left between them. Per the germline V gene, CDR1 is LNHNV and CDR2 is YYDKDF (reference sequence). The CDR3 region is CATSLTTGTTLYEQYF. In DNA form, the CDR3 reads TGTGCCACCAGCTTGACAACCGGGACAACACTCTACGAGCAGTACTTC.

In nucleotides, the CDR3 is TGTGCCAGCAGCGCCGGGACAGGGCGTTCACCCCTCCACTTT. This codes for CASSAGTGRSPLHF. The chain is built from TRBV3-1 (or the pseudogene TRBV3-2) and TRBJ1-6; 9 bases are shared with TRBD1. The CDR3 totals 14 residues. The V gene's germline CDR1 is LGHDT and CDR2 YNNKEL (reference sequence). After removal of 5 bases from V and 9 bases from J, the junction contained 5 bases not matched to a gene.

The chain joins TRBV30 to TRBJ2-3, with TRBD2 matching 9 bases. From germline, CDR1 is GTSNPN and CDR2 SVGIG (reference sequence). This CDR3 has 16 residues. V lost 2 bases to trimming and J lost 0 bases; unmatched junction nucleotides: 6. CDR3 loop: CAWSSGTSGSTDTQYF. DNA of the CDR3: TGTGCCTGGAGTTCTGGCACTAGCGGGAGCACAGATACGCAGTATTTT.

CDR3 coding DNA: TGTGCCAGCTCCCTCTACCGGTCCCCTATCTCTGGGGCCAACGTCCTGACTTTC. It codes for CASSLYRSPISGANVLTF. The chain combines TRBV27 with TRBJ2-6; D remains unclear. CDR3 length: 18 amino acids. Looked up from germline, CDR1 is MNHEY and CDR2 is SMNVEV (reference sequence). V was clipped by 8 bases and J by 0 bases, with 20 bases between them.

The chain joins TRBV28 to TRBJ2-3; 10 nucleotides agree with TRBD1. Germline V lookup: CDR1 MDHEN, CDR2 SYDVKM. This CDR3 comprises 14 residues. V trimming: 5 bases; J trimming: 4 bases; junction bases outside the gene matches: 3. The CDR3 reads CASSTDRGPDTQYF. CDR3 in DNA: TGTGCCAGCAGTACAGACAGGGGGCCAGATACGCAGTATTTT.

The gene calls are TRBV10-3 and TRBJ1-1; no clear D gene. This CDR3 contains 13 residues. Trimming shortened V by 4 bases and J by 1 base, and 7 bases separated the two germline ends. The V gene's germline CDR1 is ENHRY and CDR2 SYGVKD. This chain's CDR3 is CAISVTENTEAFF. The CDR3, as DNA: TGTGCCATCAGTGTTACAGAGAACACTGAAGCTTTCTTT.

This rearrangement joins TRBV4-1 to TRBJ2-1; D possibly corresponds to TRBD2 (6 bases). The germline V gene has CDR1 MGHRA and CDR2 YSYEKL. Between the trimmed V and J ends, which lost 5 bases and 10 bases, there was a span of 15 bases. The CDR3 totals 13 residues. CDR3 region: CASSNHGGYEQFF. Written as DNA, the CDR3 is TGCGCCAGCAGCAACCACGGGGGATACGAGCAGTTCTTC.

This clone was seen a single time. This chain connects TRBV9 to TRBJ2-2; D unclear. Trimming left V 7 bases short and J 4 bases short, with 8 bases between. The CDR3 loop spans 12 amino acids. CDR1 SGDLS and CDR2 YYNGEE come from the germline V gene. In DNA form, the CDR3 reads TGTGCCAGCCGAAGCGCCACCGGGGAGCTGTTTTTT. Protein product: CASRSATGELFF. The complete variable domain, with remaining parts taken from reference TRBV9 and TRBJ2-2, reads DSGVTQTPKHLITATGQRVTLRCSPRSGDLSVYWYQQSLDQGLQFLIQYYNGEERAKGNILERFSAQQFPDLHSELNLSSLELGDSALYFCASRSATGELFFGEGSRLTVL.

The chain has TRBV25-1 and TRBJ2-7; D is perhaps TRBD1 (7 bases). The CDR3 is 15 amino acids. Germline V CDR1 and CDR2: MGHDK, SYGVNS. The V and J ends lost 4 bases and 6 bases respectively, with 19 bases between them. This CDR3 is CASSAGGGTFGEQYF. The CDR3 DNA sequence: TGTGCCAGCAGTGCAGGGGGAGGCACATTCGGCGAGCAGTACTTC.

The genes are TRBV7-8 and TRBJ1-2, with 8 bases lining up with TRBD1. In germline, CDR1 is SGHVS, CDR2 FQNEAQ. Trimming cost V 5 bases and J 1 base; bases outside gene matches: 6. CDR3 length: 15 residues. CDR3 sequence: CASSILGTGNYGYTF. The CDR3 region has the DNA TGTGCCAGCAGCATACTAGGGACAGGTAACTATGGCTACACCTTC.

V and J are TRBV4-2 and TRBJ1-6; 11 nucleotides match TRBD1. The germline CDR1 and CDR2 sequences are LGHNA and YNFKEQ. The CDR3 contains 16 residues. The V gene end was trimmed by 1 base and the J gene end by 5 bases; junction bases not matched to a gene: 1. CDR3 bases: TGTGCCAGCAGCCAAGGGGACAGGGGGAATAATTCACCCCTCCACTTT. Translation: CASSQGDRGNNSPLHF.

In this sample, this clone turned up once. The gene calls are TRBV28 and TRBJ1-1; 8 nucleotides match TRBD1. The V segment lost 6 bases and the J segment 12 bases; nucleotides outside the gene matches: 12. CDR1 is MDHEN, CDR2 SYDVKM, per germline. This CDR3 spans 13 amino acids. The CDR3 coding sequence is TGTGCCAGCAGACTCTCAGGGGGCAGTAGGTCTTTCTTT. Its translation: CASRLSGGSRSFF.

The gene calls are TRBV7-9 and TRBJ2-1; 9 bases map to TRBD2. The CDR3 covers 15 residues. V dropped 3 bases and J dropped 4; count of bases not matched to a gene: 4. Germline loops: CDR1 SEHNR, CDR2 FQNEAQ (reference sequence). The CDR3 reads CASSFSSGAYNEQFF. CDR3 in DNA: TGTGCCAGCAGCTTTTCTAGCGGGGCATACAATGAGCAGTTCTTC.

Remarks on this clone: Germline and junction disagree at one end, which may indicate a read error. This chain joins TRBV7-7 and TRBJ2-1; the match to TRBD2 covers 11 bases. Germline V gives CDR1 SSHAT, CDR2 FNYEAQ (reference sequence). CDR3 length: 15 amino acids. The CDR3 nucleotides are TGTGCTAGCAGCTCGGGACTAGCGGATTACAATGAGCAGTTCTTC. This gives the protein CASSSGLADYNEQFF.

The chain couples TRBV7-8 to TRBJ2-1, with TRBD1 matching 10 bases. CDR3 size: 16 residues. Per the germline V gene, CDR1 is SGHVS and CDR2 is FQNEAQ. The V and J ends lost 4 bases and 5 bases, in that order; junction bases with no gene match: 8. CDR3 DNA sequence: TGTGCCAGCAGCTCAAACCGGGACAGGGGACACAATGAGCAGTTCTTC. Translated: CASSSNRDRGHNEQFF.

The chain has TRBV5-1 and TRBJ2-6; 9 bases fit TRBD2. Trimming removed 1 base from V and 2 bases from J; junction bases left unmatched: 7. This CDR3 has 18 amino acids. Germline V gene lookup returns CDR1 SGHRS and CDR2 YFSETQ. The CDR3 DNA is TGCGCCAGCAGCTTGATACCTAGCGGGGTCCCTGGGGCCAACGTCCTGACTTTC. This translates into CASSLIPSGVPGANVLTF.

The chain couples TRBV7-2 to TRBJ2-2; 12 positions match TRBD2. CDR1 and CDR2 from the germline V gene are SGHTA and FQGNSA. This CDR3 is built from 18 residues. V dropped 5 bases and J dropped 0; count of bases not matched to a gene: 7. The CDR3 nucleotides are TGTGCCAGCAGCCAGGAGGGACTAGCGGGCGCGAACACCGGGGAGCTGTTTTTT. It encodes CASSQEGLAGANTGELFF.

The chain carries TRBV7-8 and TRBJ2-1; TRBD2 is a possible D gene (6 bases). V lost 0 bases, J lost 8 bases, and 8 bases lay in between. Per the germline V gene, CDR1 is SGHVS and CDR2 is FQNEAQ. This CDR3 contains 13 residues. The CDR3 sequence: CASSLAGGDEQFF. The DNA of the CDR3 is TGTGCCAGCAGCTTAGCGGGAGGTGATGAGCAGTTCTTC.

V is TRBV14 and J is TRBJ2-1; D unresolved. The V gene's germline CDR1 is SGHDN and CDR2 FVKESK. V was clipped by 4 bases and J by 10 bases, with 14 bases between them. This CDR3 is built from 13 residues. In DNA, the CDR3 is TGTGCCAGCAGCCCTCGGAGTAGTTTAGAGCAGTTCTTC. Amino acid sequence: CASSPRSSLEQFF.

The gene calls are TRBV24-1 and TRBJ2-7; D not certain. Trimming removed 2 bases from V and 3 bases from J, with 13 bases in between. CDR3 length: 15 residues. Germline CDR1 KGHDR, CDR2 SFDVKD. The CDR3 spells CATSDSGSVFYEQYF. The CDR3 nucleotides are TGTGCCACCAGTGATTCAGGATCAGTATTCTACGAGCAGTACTTC.

This clone was recorded a few times. The chain uses TRBV25-1 and TRBJ2-3; the D gene is possibly TRBD2 (6 bases). Germline V gene data show CDR1 as MGHDK and CDR2 as SYGVNS. The V gene lost 3 bases and the J gene lost 4 bases, with 11 bases spanning the gap. The CDR3 loop spans 14 amino acids. This CDR3 is CASSDAGKADTQYF. The DNA of the CDR3 is TGTGCCAGCAGTGATGCGGGAAAGGCAGATACGCAGTATTTT.